The 20 T cell receptor beta chains presented below share a single source sample, sequenced in a study of radiation and T cells in renal cell carcinoma. The table came from immunoSEQ multiplex PCR; TCRdb's copy has only in-frame clones and leaves some out. This sample has some 20,000 clones; 40% to 55% occur once, and the top ten carry under 20%. This sample's treatment: 15 Gy SBRT to primary tumor, nephrectomy 4 weeks later. The sequences come from tumor tissue, collected from a patient whose treatment included radiotherapy and nephrectomy. These TCRs come from a woman aged 45-65 years with renal cell carcinoma.

The J gene is TRBJ2-5, the V gene TRBV7-2; D unclear. The CDR3 has 14 amino acids. CDR1 is SGHTA, CDR2 FQGNSA, per germline. Trimming cost V 0 bases and J 4 bases, with 9 bases left between them. Here the CDR3 reads CASSLAGRRETQYF. CDR3 nucleotides: TGTGCCAGCAGCTTAGCAGGGCGTAGAGAGACCCAGTACTTC.

This chain's CDR3 is CASSLAITATAEAFF. CDR3 nucleotide sequence: TGTGCCAGCAGCTTAGCTATTACAGCTACCGCTGAAGCTTTCTTT. The rearrangement uses TRBV7-2 and TRBJ1-1; the D is unclear. The CDR3 contains 15 residues. V lost 0 bases to trimming and J lost 6 bases, with 14 bases between them. CDR1 is SGHTA, CDR2 FQGNSA, per germline.

The chain couples TRBV6-5 to TRBJ1-4; TRBD1 aligns across 10 bases. J was trimmed by 3 bases and V by 0 bases; bases with no gene match: 1. CDR3 length: 16 residues. CDR1 is MNHEY and CDR2 is SVGAGI in the germline V gene. CDR3 DNA: TGTGCCAGCAGTTACTCCGGGACAGGGGCTAATGAAAAACTGTTTTTT. Translating it yields CASSYSGTGANEKLFF.

This clone was counted only a few times. V gene TRBV7-2 combines with J gene TRBJ2-7, with D perhaps TRBD2 (5 bases). The germline V gene has CDR1 SGHTA and CDR2 FQGNSA. The CDR3 runs 14 residues. The germline V and J ends were trimmed by 4 bases and 2 bases, with 12 bases remaining between them. In nucleotides, the CDR3 is TGTGCCAGCAGCTCCATCGGGGATACCTACGAGCAGTACTTC. Residues: CASSSIGDTYEQYF. Filled out from reference TRBV7-2 and TRBJ2-7, the complete variable domain reads GAGVSQSPSNKVTEKGKDVELRCDPISGHTALYWYRQSLGQGLEFLIYFQGNSAPDKSGLPSDRFSAERTGGSVSTLTIQRTQQEDSAVYLCASSSIGDTYEQYFGPGTRLTVT.

This clone was found a few times. V and J are TRBV19 and TRBJ2-1; D possibly uses TRBD1 or TRBD2 (6 bases each). The germline CDR1 and CDR2 sequences are LNHDA and SQIVND (reference sequence). The CDR3 has 15 residues. Trimming removed 7 bases from V and 2 bases from J, with 15 bases in between. CDR3 nucleotides: TGTGCCAGTACCCCATACGGGGGCCCCTACAATGAGCAGTTCTTC. Its translation: CASTPYGGPYNEQFF.

The CDR3 loop is CASSHPRGDGYTF. The DNA of the CDR3 is TGTGCCAGCAGCCACCCCCGGGGCGACGGCTACACCTTC. The V gene is TRBV6-6, the J gene TRBJ1-2; D may be TRBD1 (5 bases). V was clipped by 6 bases and J by 8 bases, with 16 bases between them. Germline V gene sequence: CDR1 MNHNY, CDR2 SVGAGI (reference sequence). The length of the CDR3 is 13 residues.

This clone was detected ten times or more. Within the sample, other DNA sequences also encode this same CDR3. In nucleotides, the CDR3 is TGTGCCAGCAGCTTGGTAGGGGATGAGCAGTACTTC. As protein: CASSLVGDEQYF. The rearrangement links TRBV5-6 to TRBJ2-7, with D possibly TRBD1 on 5 matching bases. Germline-derived CDR1 and CDR2 are SGHDT and YYEEEE. The CDR3 runs to 12 residues. Trimming stripped 0 bases from V and 7 bases from J, with 8 bases between.

This chain links TRBV7-2 with TRBJ2-7; 9 positions agree with TRBD2. With V trimmed by 1 base and J by 2 bases, 6 bases remained unmatched. Germline loops: CDR1 SGHTA, CDR2 FQGNSA. The CDR3 totals 16 residues. The CDR3 region is CASSLGLAGLPYEQYF. CDR3 DNA: TGTGCCAGCAGCTTAGGTCTAGCGGGGCTCCCCTACGAGCAGTACTTC.

V usage is TRBV6-6 and J usage is TRBJ1-2; 7 bases map to TRBD1. Germline V gene lookup returns CDR1 MNHNY and CDR2 SVGAGI (reference sequence). Trimming at V came to 3 bases and at J to 8 bases, leaving 6 bases not matched to a gene. This CDR3 comprises 13 residues. CDR3 loop: CASSYEGAGGYTF. CDR3 DNA sequence: TGTGCCAGCAGTTATGAGGGGGCCGGGGGCTACACCTTC.

This clone was recorded once. DNA for the CDR3: TGTGCCAGCACCATAAAAACGGCTAACAATGAGCAGTTCTTC. As protein: CASTIKTANNEQFF. V gene TRBV6-6 combines with J gene TRBJ2-1; no clear D gene. With 7 bases removed from V and 5 bases from J, the gap between germline ends came to 15 bases. CDR1 and CDR2 (germline): MNHNY, SVGAGI (reference sequence). The CDR3 runs to 14 residues.

The chain has TRBV9 and TRBJ2-7; no firm D call. This CDR3 comprises 12 residues. Germline lookup yields CDR1 SGDLS and CDR2 YYNGEE. Trimming took 5 bases from V and 4 from J, leaving 10 bases between them. The CDR3 here is CASSGVGYEQYF. CDR3 DNA sequence: TGTGCCAGCAGTGGCGTGGGGTACGAGCAGTACTTC.

This clone has a handful of counts. The V call is TRBV6-5, the J call TRBJ1-1; TRBD1 is a possible D gene (6 bases). The CDR3 extends over 15 amino acids. V shed 6 bases and J shed 4 bases, with 18 bases lying between them. CDR1 and CDR2 from the germline V gene are MNHEY and SVGAGI. CDR3 in amino acids: CASSRGQPLSTEAFF. CDR3 in DNA: TGTGCCAGCAGCAGGGGACAACCTTTGAGCACTGAAGCTTTCTTT.

V and J are TRBV7-9 and TRBJ2-7, with D tentatively TRBD1 (5 bases). Germline values: CDR1 SEHNR, CDR2 FQNEAQ (reference sequence). Trimming took off 5 bases at V and 6 bases at J, with 17 bases between the two ends. This CDR3 has 14 amino acids. The CDR3 DNA reads TGTGCCAGCAGCCGACAGTATCTGGGTATCGAGCAGTACTTC. Protein product: CASSRQYLGIEQYF.

The CDR3, as DNA: TGTGCCAGCAGTTACTCCGTCAGCACTGAAGCTTTCTTT. This translates into CASSYSVSTEAFF. This chain joins TRBV6-5 and TRBJ1-1; no clear D gene. Germline CDR1 and CDR2: MNHEY and SVGAGI. The germline V and J ends were trimmed by 0 bases and 4 bases, with 6 bases remaining between them. CDR3 size: 13 residues.

This clone was recorded many times. V and J are TRBV7-8 and TRBJ1-3; D unresolved. The V gene's germline CDR1 is SGHVS and CDR2 FQNEAQ. CDR3 length: 14 amino acids. V lost 1 base and J 0 bases, leaving 4 bases between the germline ends. CDR3 DNA sequence: TGTGCCAGCAGCTTAGGGGGCTCTGGAAACACCATATATTTT. This gives the protein CASSLGGSGNTIYF.

This clone was counted between two and nine times. This CDR3 is CASSPPGRNTIYF. CDR3 bases: TGTGCCAGCAGCCCACCGGGACGGAACACCATATATTTT. J is TRBJ1-3 and V is TRBV6-5; TRBD1 is a possible D gene (5 bases). Germline V gene sequence: CDR1 MNHEY, CDR2 SVGAGI. V was trimmed by 6 bases and J by 7 bases, leaving 13 bases between them. The CDR3 loop spans 13 amino acids.

This clone was counted a few times. The rearrangement joins TRBV10-1 to TRBJ2-7; D could derive from TRBD1 or TRBD2 (5 bases each). The CDR3 spans 13 residues. Per the germline V gene, CDR1 is WNHNN and CDR2 is SYGVQD (reference sequence). V gave up 6 bases and J gave up 3 bases, with 12 bases separating them. The CDR3 bases are TGCGCCAGCAGCCTTGGGACGGGCTACGAGCAGTACTTC. It yields the protein CASSLGTGYEQYF.

The chain combines TRBV5-1 with TRBJ1-1; D uncertain. Per the germline V gene, CDR1 is SGHRS and CDR2 is YFSETQ. The CDR3 runs 12 residues. Trimming left V 7 bases short and J 2 bases short, with 9 bases between. This chain's CDR3 is CASSAENTEAFF. The CDR3 DNA sequence: TGCGCCAGCTCGGCAGAAAACACTGAAGCTTTCTTT.

This chain connects TRBV28 to TRBJ1-2; D gene unclear. Trimming stripped 5 bases from V and 4 bases from J, with 14 bases between. The length of the CDR3 is 14 residues. The germline gives CDR1 MDHEN, CDR2 SYDVKM. For the CDR3, the DNA is TGTGCCAGCAGTCCCCCAGGAGGGTTCTATGGCTACACCTTC. Amino acids: CASSPPGGFYGYTF.

This clone showed up just a few times. V and J are TRBV2 and TRBJ1-5; TRBD1 is a possible D gene (6 bases). V shed 3 bases and J shed 8 bases, with 14 bases lying between them. This CDR3 comprises 14 residues. In germline, CDR1 is SNHLY, CDR2 FYNNEI. The chain's CDR3 is CASSEGGGRKPQHF. In nucleotides, the CDR3 is TGTGCCAGCAGTGAGGGGGGGGGCCGTAAGCCCCAGCATTTT.